This is a list of T cell receptor beta chains from one sample in a study of blood T cells in healthy people across ages. Via MiXCR, TCRdb re-called the 5' RACE reads, giving one row per CDR3 protein. Altogether 1,800,000 or so distinct CDR3 sequences are present, 35% to 50% being singletons, with the ten largest covering roughly 23%. What was sequenced was blood. Receptors originate from a human donor in good health. The conserved cysteine and the conserved F or W are not part of the CDR3 here. Each record gives: J gene, V gene, CDR3 protein.

TRBJ2-7 | TRBV6-2/TRBV6-3 | ASLGASSSYEQY
NA | TRBV4-3 | ASSRILDRVHEQY
TRBJ2-1 | TRBV5-5 | ASSHPSGPYSYNEQF
TRBJ2-3 | TRBV27 | ASSSIPGLPATDTQY
TRBJ1-1 | TRBV7-3 | ASSFTGQGAGEAF
TRBJ2-1 | TRBV20-1 | SASHLWESYNEQF
TRBJ2-7 | TRBV7-2 | ASSPVVEGANEQY
TRBJ2-3 | TRBV20-1 | SARDPSYTDTQY
TRBJ2-5 | TRBV24-1 | ATSDAGGQETQY
TRBJ2-2 | TRBV9 | ASSVAGLAREELF
TRBJ1-1 | TRBV10-3 | AISESENTEAF
TRBJ1-4 | TRBV9 | ASSERQGGNEKLF
NA | TRBV20-1 | SALDSDTYEQY
TRBJ1-5 | TRBV4-1 | ASSQEGARGFRNQPQH
TRBJ2-5 | TRBV7-2 | ASSSLIGLVATQY
TRBJ1-2 | TRBV25-1 | ASSPLPGGNGYT
TRBJ1-5 | TRBV7-6 | ASSFRQHSNQPQH
TRBJ1-2 | TRBV7-9 | ASSLHQGADGYT
TRBJ1-1 | TRBV27 | ASSLGPGTGREGEAF
TRBJ1-5 | TRBV6-6 | ASSYSSIDSSNQPQH
TRBJ2-3 | TRBV6-2/TRBV6-3 | ASTIQGKSTDTQY
TRBJ1-1 | TRBV7-6 | ASSFLRRESEAF
TRBJ2-5 | TRBV30 | AWSILRGRETQY
TRBJ2-1 | TRBV29-1 | SVASGPYNEQF
TRBJ2-5 | TRBV11-2 | ASSRTSGGGRPQY
TRBJ2-5 | TRBV15 | ATSRPWGRVRGETQY
TRBJ1-2 | TRBV20-1 | SARVAQTNYGYT
TRBJ2-7 | TRBV28 | ASRSVGGHEQY
TRBJ1-5 | TRBV15 | ATSRGVEGQPQH
TRBJ2-7 | TRBV10-3 | AIARASYEQY
TRBJ1-5 | TRBV6-1 | ASAVYSNQPQH
TRBJ1-1 | TRBV20-1 | SADGTATNTEAF
TRBJ2-1 | TRBV7-9 | TSSRTGKNEQF
TRBJ1-2 | TRBV7-2 | ASSLRGLTGYT
TRBJ2-3 | TRBV20-1 | SAQTSGYAGQTQY
TRBJ1-1 | TRBV29-1 | SVEDIRPGQNTEAF
TRBJ2-4 | TRBV10-3 | AISDPGTGSTYERY
NA | TRBV6-2/TRBV6-3 | ASRIRDSHYEQY
TRBJ2-5 | TRBV20-1 | SAGEASGGAETQY
TRBJ2-7 | TRBV9 | ASSVRPFPGSYEQY
TRBJ1-2 | TRBV3-1 | ASSHTSWDRGELANYGYT
TRBJ2-5 | TRBV6-5 | ASIGQGGGETQY
TRBJ2-1 | TRBV7-2 | ASSFHPAGQQYNEQF
TRBJ2-1 | TRBV4-2 | ASTLERGPWNEQF
TRBJ2-3 | TRBV12-3/TRBV12-4 | ASGRSGRSTQY
TRBJ2-1 | TRBV20-1 | SARSHVGAGEQF
TRBJ1-4 | TRBV20-1 | SALLVVGDEKLF
TRBJ2-6 | TRBV29-1 | SGQTGADVLT
TRBJ2-1 | TRBV20-1 | SAHDRIGYNEQF
TRBJ2-1 | TRBV4-3 | ASSQEVERSYNEQF
TRBJ2-5 | TRBV7-9 | ASSWRQETQY
TRBJ1-2 | TRBV5-4 | ASSLVEYGYA